This T cell receptor (beta chain) appears in the sequencing data of a study of post-analysis software for immune sequencing data. Study-wide context: The disease courses spanned relapsing-remitting, secondary progressive and progressive-relapsing forms of multiple sclerosis. Study conclusions and caveats: Elevated frequency relative to controls characterized several TRBV segments in patients, TRBV5-6, TRBV5-1 and TRBV20-1 among them. Multiple sclerosis patients showed significantly lower normalized Chao1 diversity than controls did. Samples from one preparation batch, clustered by F measure, grouped strongly together.

In its sample, this clonotype was seen a few times. Its target is not known. Prepared TCR beta cDNA libraries contained unique molecular identifiers. Out of 1 to 10 million T cells, 470,000 or so cDNA molecules were generated. Using its own MiXCR run on the PCR reads, TCRdb lists one record per CDR3 protein. The sample contains some 800,000 distinct CDR3 sequences, around 45% of which appear only once. V shed 1 base and J shed 2 bases, with 10 bases lying between them. CDR3 length: 14 residues. Germline V gives CDR1 DFQATT, CDR2 SNEGSKA (reference sequence). The receptor comes from a girl between 5 and 17 years old with multiple sclerosis. Sequenced material: blood. The V and J genes are TRBV20-1 and TRBJ2-3; D remains ambiguous. The chain's CDR3 is CSARVVEATDTQYF. The CDR3 DNA sequence: TGCAGTGCTAGAGTAGTGGAAGCCACAGATACGCAGTATTTT.